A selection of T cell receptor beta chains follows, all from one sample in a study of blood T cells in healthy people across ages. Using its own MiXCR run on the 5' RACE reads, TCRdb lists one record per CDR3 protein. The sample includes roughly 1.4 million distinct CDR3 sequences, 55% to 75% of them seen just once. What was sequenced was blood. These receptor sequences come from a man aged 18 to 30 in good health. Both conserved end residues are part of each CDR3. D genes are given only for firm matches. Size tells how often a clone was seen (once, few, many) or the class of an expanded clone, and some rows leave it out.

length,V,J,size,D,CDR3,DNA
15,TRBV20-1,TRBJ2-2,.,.,CSARDRGMSTGELFF,TGCAGTGCTAGAGATCGGGGGATGTCCACCGGGGAGCTGTTTTTT
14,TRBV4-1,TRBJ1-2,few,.,CASSPGVAAEGYTF,TGCGCCAGCAGCCCGGGGGTGGCGGCAGAAGGCTACACCTTC
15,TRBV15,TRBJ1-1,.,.,CATSGRSLLNTEAFF,TGTGCCACCAGCGGCAGATCTTTGTTGAACACTGAAGCTTTCTTT
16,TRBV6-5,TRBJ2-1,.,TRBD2,CASSPVIAGDLNEQFF,TGTGCCAGCAGTCCGGTTATAGCGGGGGACCTCAATGAGCAGTTCTTC
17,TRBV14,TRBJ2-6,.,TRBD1,CASSRRTGIPGANVLTF,TGTGCCAGCAGCCGTCGGACAGGGATTCCTGGGGCCAACGTCCTGACTTTC
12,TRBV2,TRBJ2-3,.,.,CASPERPDTQYF,TGTGCCAGCCCCGAGAGGCCAGATACGCAGTATTTT
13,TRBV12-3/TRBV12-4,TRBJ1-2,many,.,CASSLRGGDGYTF,TGTGCCAGCAGCCTCAGGGGAGGTGATGGCTACACCTTC
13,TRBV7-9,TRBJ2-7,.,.,CASSRVRENEQYF,TGTGCCAGCAGCCGGGTTAGGGAAAACGAGCAGTACTTC
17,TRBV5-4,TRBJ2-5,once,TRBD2,CASSLGIRGGRWETQYF,TGTGCCAGCAGCTTGGGGATCCGGGGGGGGCGGTGGGAGACCCAGTACTTC
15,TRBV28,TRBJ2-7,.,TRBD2,CASRLAGAGSYEQYF,TGTGCCAGCAGATTAGCGGGTGCAGGGTCCTACGAGCAGTACTTC
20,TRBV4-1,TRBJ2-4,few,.,CASSQLSGIAGAQAKNIQYF,TGCGCCAGCAGCCAGCTATCCGGTATAGCAGGAGCCCAAGCCAAAAACATTCAGTACTTC
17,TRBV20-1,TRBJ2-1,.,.,CSASSGETTVTYNEQFF,TGCAGTGCTAGCTCCGGGGAGACCACCGTTACCTACAATGAGCAGTTCTTC
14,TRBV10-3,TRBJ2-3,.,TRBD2,CATGLAGSLDTQYF,TGTGCCACCGGACTAGCGGGGTCTCTGGATACGCAGTATTTT
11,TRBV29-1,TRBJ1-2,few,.,CSVQQGHDYTF,TGCAGCGTCCAACAGGGACATGACTACACCTTC
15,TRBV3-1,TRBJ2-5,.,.,CASSLPQGAQETQYF,TGTGCCAGCAGCCTCCCCCAGGGCGCTCAAGAGACCCAGTACTTC
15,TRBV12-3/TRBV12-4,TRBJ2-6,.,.,CASSNRAAGANVLTF,TGTGCCAGCAGTAACAGGGCGGCTGGGGCCAACGTCCTGACTTTC
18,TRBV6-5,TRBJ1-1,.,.,CASSYHRDIFYMNTEAFF,TGTGCCAGCAGTTACCACCGGGACATCTTTTACATGAACACTGAAGCTTTCTTT
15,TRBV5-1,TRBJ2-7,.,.,CASSLGTLATYEQYF,TGCGCCAGCAGCTTAGGGACACTTGCAACCTACGAGCAGTACTTC
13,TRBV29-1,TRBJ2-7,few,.,CSVGAPGSYEQYF,TGCAGCGTTGGGGCACCCGGATCCTACGAGCAGTACTTC
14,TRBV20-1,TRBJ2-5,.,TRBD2,CSASLTGVSGEQYF,TGCAGTGCTAGCCTGACGGGTGTGAGCGGGGAGCAGTACTTC
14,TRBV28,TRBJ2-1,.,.,CARLSDPWNNEQFF,TGTGCCCGCTTGTCGGACCCATGGAACAATGAGCAGTTCTTC
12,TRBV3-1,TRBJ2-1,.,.,CASSQATSKQFF,TGTGCCAGCAGCCAAGCTACTAGCAAGCAGTTCTTC
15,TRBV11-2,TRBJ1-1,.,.,CASSSNSGKNTEAFF,TGTGCCAGCAGCTCGAACAGTGGGAAGAACACTGAAGCTTTCTTT
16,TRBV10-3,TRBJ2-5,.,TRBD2,CAISVGSGGSQETQYF,TGTGCCATCAGTGTTGGCAGCGGGGGATCCCAAGAGACCCAGTACTTC
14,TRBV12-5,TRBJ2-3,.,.,CASGLGESTDTQYF,TGTGCTAGTGGTTTGGGGGAATCCACAGATACGCAGTATTTT
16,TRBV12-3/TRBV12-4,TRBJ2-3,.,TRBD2,CASSFLAGEVRDTQYF,TGTGCCAGCAGTTTCTTAGCGGGAGAAGTCAGGGATACGCAGTATTTT
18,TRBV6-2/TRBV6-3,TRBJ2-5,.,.,CASRIPGHSIQAWETQYF,TGTGCCAGCAGGATCCCGGGACACTCGATTCAGGCCTGGGAGACCCAGTACTTC
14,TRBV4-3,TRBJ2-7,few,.,CASSQDKWTYEQYF,TGCGCCAGCAGCCAAGATAAGTGGACCTACGAGCAGTACTTC
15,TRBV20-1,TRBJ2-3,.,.,CSARARTETTDTQYF,TGCAGTGCTAGAGCCCGGACAGAGACCACAGATACGCAGTATTTT
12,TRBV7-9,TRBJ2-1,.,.,CASSPSPTEQFF,TGTGCCAGCAGCCCATCCCCCACTGAGCAGTTCTTC
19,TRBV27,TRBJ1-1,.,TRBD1,CASSLQGGAFIRGDTEAFF,TGTGCCAGCAGTTTACAAGGGGGCGCTTTCATTCGGGGGGACACTGAAGCTTTCTTT